The 22 T cell receptor beta chains reported below all come from one sample, sequenced in a study of control samples from healthy donors and cancer patients. Assay: immunoSEQ multiplex PCR; the TCRdb copy retains only in-frame clones and omits some. The data show some 65,000 clones, with 84% seen just once and roughly 3.1% held by the top ten. Sequencing was done on a sample of PBMCs. Every receptor here comes from a woman aged 45-65 years with lung cancer.

Only a few counts were recorded for this clone. The V call is TRBV7-2, the J call TRBJ2-3, with TRBD2 matching over 13 bases. The CDR3 covers 16 residues. J gave up 5 bases and V 3 bases, and 5 bases lay outside the gene matches. CDR1 and CDR2 from the germline V gene are SGHTA and FQGNSA. The CDR3, as DNA: TGTGCCAGCAGCTTTACTAGCGGGGGGGCAGGAGATACGCAGTATTTT. It specifies CASSFTSGGAGDTQYF.

Worth noting for this clone: An end of the junction does not agree with germline; a read error may underlie this. The chain is built from TRBV12-3 or TRBV12-4 and TRBJ1-1; a possible D gene is TRBD1 (6 bases). The CDR3 is 12 amino acids. The CDR3 sequence is CASSLEALGAVF. CDR3 DNA sequence: TGTGCCAGCAGTTTAGAGGCTCTGGGGGCAGTCTTT.

The V and J genes are TRBV9 and TRBJ1-6, with D tentatively TRBD1 (5 bases). The CDR3 has 15 amino acids. Per the germline V gene, CDR1 is SGDLS and CDR2 is YYNGEE. Trimming took off 4 bases at V and 9 bases at J, with 17 bases between the two ends. CDR3 in amino acids: CASSPFSGGGSPLHF. The DNA for the CDR3 is TGTGCCAGCAGCCCCTTCTCTGGGGGAGGTTCACCCCTCCACTTT.

The chain uses TRBV7-9 and TRBJ1-5; possibly TRBD1 for D (6 bases). Trimming shortened V by 2 bases and J by 15 bases, and 14 bases separated the two germline ends. From germline, CDR1 is SEHNR and CDR2 FQNEAQ (reference sequence). This CDR3 contains 12 residues. The CDR3 coding sequence is TGTGCCAGCAGCTTATGGGACACCGGGTGGCATTTT. It encodes CASSLWDTGWHF.

This chain links TRBV5-6 with TRBJ2-7; D possibly matches TRBD1 or TRBD2 (5 bases each). CDR3 length: 16 residues. The germline V and J ends were trimmed by 4 bases and 1 base, with 18 bases remaining between them. Germline CDR1 is SGHDT and CDR2 is YYEEEE. In nucleotides, the CDR3 is TGTGCCAGCAGCGCCCCCTACGGGACCTCTTCCTACGAGCAGTACTTC. It codes for CASSAPYGTSSYEQYF.

This clone was seen only once. This chain joins TRBV4-3 and TRBJ1-2; D gene ambiguous. The CDR3 is 16 residues long. Deletions cut 0 bases from V and 0 bases from J, with 11 bases between. Germline CDR1 reads LGHNA; CDR2 reads YSLEER. CDR3 amino acids: CASSQDSGGSNYGYTF. The CDR3 DNA is TGCGCCAGCAGCCAAGATTCAGGAGGATCTAACTATGGCTACACCTTC.

The chain's CDR3 is CASSELGSSYEQYF. CDR3 bases: TGTGCCAGCAGTGAACTTGGTAGCTCCTACGAGCAGTACTTC. This chain connects TRBV6-1 to TRBJ2-7; no firm D call. The CDR3 has 14 amino acids. The V gene's germline CDR1 is MNHNS and CDR2 SASEGT. Between the trimmed V and J ends, which lost 2 bases and 0 bases, there was a span of 8 bases.

The rearrangement links TRBV18 to TRBJ2-5, with D unclear. Trimming pared 2 bases from V and 11 bases from J, leaving 9 bases between. The CDR3 sequence is 11 residues long. The V gene's germline CDR1 is KGHSH and CDR2 LQKENI. This CDR3 is CASSPAGPQYF. The DNA of the CDR3 is TGTGCCAGCTCACCAGCAGGCCCACAGTACTTC.

The sample holds one count of this clone. This chain links TRBV11-3 with TRBJ1-3, with 7 bases lining up with TRBD1. The CDR3 consists of 16 residues. Per the germline V gene, CDR1 is SGHNT and CDR2 is YENEEA. The junction had 6 bases not matched to a gene; V was cut back by 3 bases and J by 1 base. CDR3 residues: CASSLPGTASGNTIYF. DNA for the CDR3: TGTGCCAGCAGCTTGCCCGGGACAGCTTCTGGAAACACCATATATTTT. The full variable domain, with the rest looked up from reference TRBV11-3 and TRBJ1-3, is EAGVVQSPRYKIIEKKQPVAFWCNPISGHNTLYWYLQNLGQGPELLIRYENEEAVDDSQLPKDRFSAERLKGVDSTLKIQPAELGDSAVYLCASSLPGTASGNTIYFGEGSWLTVV.

The J gene is TRBJ1-6, the V gene TRBV18; D is unclear. Germline CDR1 is KGHSH and CDR2 is LQKENI. The CDR3 consists of 14 residues. The V gene lost 2 bases and the J gene lost 4 bases, with 6 bases spanning the gap. The CDR3 is CASSPAAYNSPLHF. In DNA, the CDR3 is TGTGCCAGCTCACCAGCGGCATATAATTCACCCCTCCACTTT. Together with reference TRBV18 and TRBJ1-6, the CDR3 gives the full variable domain: NAGVMQNPRHLVRRRGQEARLRCSPMKGHSHVYWYRQLPEEGLKFMVYLQKENIIDESGMPKERFSAEFPKEGPSILRIQQVVRGDSAAYFCASSPAAYNSPLHFGNGTRLTVT.

This clone has more than one count but fewer than ten. V gene TRBV9 combines with J gene TRBJ1-3; 7 nucleotides match TRBD1. The V gene's germline CDR1 is SGDLS and CDR2 YYNGEE. The CDR3 has 16 amino acids. V lost 4 bases and J lost 0; bases outside the gene matches: 7. This CDR3 reads CASSTHYRGSGNTIYF. The CDR3 DNA follows: TGTGCCAGCAGCACACACTACAGGGGCTCTGGAAACACCATATATTTT.

The chain has TRBV11-2 and TRBJ1-4, with 9 bases fitting TRBD1. J lost 8 bases, V lost 5 bases, and 6 bases had no gene match. The CDR3 runs to 14 residues. Per the germline V gene, CDR1 is SGHAT and CDR2 is FQNNGV. The CDR3, as DNA: TGTGCCAGCAGCGGGACAGGGATAGGGGAAAAACTGTTTTTT. Protein product: CASSGTGIGEKLFF. Looking up the rest from reference TRBV11-2 and TRBJ1-4 gives the full variable domain: EAGVAQSPRYKIIEKRQSVAFWCNPISGHATLYWYQQILGQGPKLLIQFQNNGVVDDSQLPKDRFSAERLKGVDSTLKIQPAKLEDSAVYLCASSGTGIGEKLFFGSGTQLSVL.

The chain is built from TRBV6-5 and TRBJ1-2, with 7 nucleotides matching TRBD1. This CDR3 is 13 amino acids long. Trimming removed 6 bases from V and 4 bases from J; junction bases left unmatched: 5. CDR1 is MNHEY, CDR2 SVGAGI, per germline. CDR3 nucleotides: TGTGCCAGCAGCGGGACAGACACCTATGGCTACACCTTC. It specifies CASSGTDTYGYTF.

The chain combines TRBV13 with TRBJ1-1, with D hard to call. Trimming pared 5 bases from V and 3 bases from J, leaving 4 bases between. Germline CDR1 PRHDT, CDR2 FYEKMQ (reference sequence). The length of the CDR3 is 11 residues. The CDR3 DNA reads as TGTGCCAGCAGCCTACACACTGAAGCTTTCTTT. Translated: CASSLHTEAFF.

The rearrangement uses TRBV18 and TRBJ2-7; maybe TRBD1 (6 bases). There are 13 residues in the CDR3. Germline V gene lookup returns CDR1 KGHSH and CDR2 LQKENI. Trimming removed 4 bases from V and 0 bases from J, with 7 bases in between. The CDR3 region is CASSQGGSYEQYF. In DNA form, the CDR3 reads TGTGCCAGCTCACAAGGGGGCTCCTACGAGCAGTACTTC.

The V call is TRBV27, the J call TRBJ2-3, with a tentative D call TRBD1 (5 bases). This CDR3 contains 14 residues. With 2 bases removed from V and 6 bases from J, the gap between germline ends came to 12 bases. Germline CDR1 reads MNHEY; CDR2 reads SMNVEV (reference sequence). The CDR3 sequence is CASSLGRARDTQYF. The CDR3 DNA follows: TGTGCCAGCAGTTTAGGCAGGGCTCGGGATACGCAGTATTTT.

This clone has a single count. This chain connects TRBV15 to TRBJ1-1, with TRBD1 as a possible D gene (6 bases). V lost 4 bases to trimming and J lost 11 bases, with 17 bases between them. This CDR3 region has 13 residues. Per germline, CDR1 LNHNV and CDR2 YYDKDF (reference sequence). The CDR3 loop reads CATSIGAGGRAFF. The CDR3 bases are TGTGCCACCAGCATTGGAGCCGGGGGCCGGGCTTTCTTT. Full variable domain (rest looked up from reference TRBV15 and TRBJ1-1): DAMVIQNPRYQVTQFGKPVTLSCSQTLNHNVMYWYQQKSSQAPKLLFHYYDKDFNNEADTPDNFQSRRPNTSFCFLDIRSPGLGDTAMYLCATSIGAGGRAFFGQGTRLTVV.

This clone was seen only a few times. J is TRBJ1-2 and V is TRBV5-1, with TRBD1 matching over 7 bases. Germline V CDR1 and CDR2: SGHRS, YFSETQ. J was trimmed by 6 bases and V by 3 bases; bases with no gene match: 8. There are 14 residues in the CDR3. CDR3 region: CASSSEGQKDGYTF. CDR3 in DNA: TGCGCCAGCAGCTCGGAGGGACAGAAAGATGGCTACACCTTC.

As regards this clone: In the same sample, other DNA sequences code for this CDR3. The chain links TRBV7-6 to TRBJ2-7, with 11 nucleotides matching TRBD1. This CDR3 is built from 16 residues. Trimming took 1 base from V and 4 from J; bases not matched to a gene: 6. The germline gives CDR1 SGHVS, CDR2 FNYEAQ. The chain's CDR3 is CASSLGGTGGRYEQYF. The DNA for the CDR3 is TGTGCCAGCAGCTTAGGGGGGACAGGGGGTCGGTACGAGCAGTACTTC.

V gene TRBV10-3 combines with J gene TRBJ2-1; no definite D call. Trimming removed 3 bases from V and 0 bases from J, with 6 bases in between. CDR3 length: 14 amino acids. CDR1 is ENHRY and CDR2 is SYGVKD in the germline V gene. CDR3 in DNA: TGTGCCATCAGTGACGTGAGCTCCTACAATGAGCAGTTCTTC. Protein product: CAISDVSSYNEQFF.

The J gene is TRBJ1-3, the V gene TRBV5-4; 7 positions match TRBD1. Germline V CDR1 and CDR2: SGHNT, YYREEE (reference sequence). V was clipped by 4 bases and J by 4 bases; unmatched bases: 8. The CDR3 length is 15 residues. Here the CDR3 DNA reads TGTGCCAGCAGCGGAGGGGGCTTCAGAGGAAACACCATATATTTT. As protein: CASSGGGFRGNTIYF.

The V call is TRBV28, the J call TRBJ1-2; D call uncertain. Germline loops: CDR1 MDHEN, CDR2 SYDVKM. The length of the CDR3 is 11 residues. Written as DNA, the CDR3 is TGTGCGACCGGCAGTAACTATGGCTACACCTTC. Translated: CATGSNYGYTF.